The next 25 T cell receptor beta chains were all read from a single sample in a study of blood T cell repertoires in COVID-19. Produced via immunoSEQ multiplex PCR; TCRdb's table is partial and in-frame only. The table has 70,000 to 90,000 clones, roughly 85% seen once. The source material was peripheral blood. These receptors were taken from a human donor in a cohort sampled during active COVID-19.

The chain joins TRBV11-1 to TRBJ2-5; a possible D gene is TRBD1 (6 bases). The length of the CDR3 is 14 residues. V was shortened by 5 bases and J by 3 bases, with 13 bases between the two germline ends. Looked up from germline, CDR1 is SGHAT and CDR2 is FQDESV (reference sequence). CDR3 loop: CASSHRTEEETQYF. The CDR3 coding sequence is TGTGCCAGCAGCCATCGGACAGAGGAAGAGACCCAGTACTTC.

The chain combines TRBV4-3 with TRBJ1-6; D perhaps matches TRBD1 (6 bases). CDR3 length: 16 residues. CDR1 is LGHNA, CDR2 YSLEER, per germline. Between the trimmed V and J ends, which lost 0 bases and 3 bases, there was a span of 9 bases. Written as DNA, the CDR3 is TGCGCCAGCAGCCAAGACTCGGGACACTATAATTCACCCCTCCACTTT. As protein: CASSQDSGHYNSPLHF.

This clone was observed once. The chain links TRBV20-1 to TRBJ2-7, with TRBD2 identical over 7 bases. The V gene end was trimmed by 3 bases and the J gene end by 2 bases; junction bases not matched to a gene: 10. This CDR3 comprises 15 residues. From germline, CDR1 is DFQATT and CDR2 SNEGSKA (reference sequence). The CDR3 loop reads CSASVVGGIPYEQYF. CDR3 DNA: TGCAGTGCTAGTGTAGTGGGAGGGATCCCCTACGAGCAGTACTTC.

V gene TRBV19 combines with J gene TRBJ1-5, with D perhaps TRBD1 (5 bases). The germline V gene encodes CDR1 LNHDA and CDR2 SQIVND (reference sequence). This CDR3 has 15 residues. Trimming pared 7 bases from V and 3 bases from J, leaving 16 bases between. This CDR3 reads CASISQGGSNQPQHF. As DNA, the CDR3 is TGTGCCAGTATATCCCAGGGAGGTTCCAATCAGCCCCAGCATTTT. Filled out from reference TRBV19 and TRBJ1-5, the complete variable domain reads DGGITQSPKYLFRKEGQNVTLSCEQNLNHDAMYWYRQDPGQGLRLIYYSQIVNDFQKGDIAEGYSVSREKKESFPLTVTSAQKNPTAFYLCASISQGGSNQPQHFGDGTRLSIL.

This sequence joins TRBV5-1 and TRBJ2-1, with 11 bases that match TRBD2. The CDR3 has 15 amino acids. CDR1 and CDR2 from the germline V gene are SGHRS and YFSETQ. Losses at the gene ends were 4 bases for V and 10 bases for J; bases not matched to a gene: 10. CDR3 DNA sequence: TGCGCCAGCAGCAGCCGACTAGCGGGGCAACAGGAGCAGTTCTTC. It codes for CASSSRLAGQQEQFF.

The chain carries TRBV5-1 and TRBJ1-3, with TRBD1 matching over 11 bases. Germline V CDR1 and CDR2: SGHRS, YFSETQ. This CDR3 region has 17 residues. Trimming cost V 5 bases and J 7 bases; bases outside gene matches: 14. This CDR3 is CASSQIPTGQGANTIYF. CDR3 coding DNA: TGCGCCAGCAGTCAAATCCCCACAGGACAGGGGGCTAACACCATATATTTT.

The sample holds a few counts of this clone. The rearrangement links TRBV4-1 to TRBJ2-1; possible D gene TRBD1, 6 bases. Germline V gene lookup returns CDR1 MGHRA and CDR2 YSYEKL. V lost 4 bases and J 1 base, leaving 11 bases between the germline ends. CDR3 size: 15 residues. CDR3 DNA sequence: TGCGCCAGCAGCCTTACAGGGTTATCCTACAATGAGCAGTTCTTC. This encodes CASSLTGLSYNEQFF.

The rearrangement links TRBV27 to TRBJ2-7, with 11 positions matching TRBD2. The germline CDR1 and CDR2 sequences are MNHEY and SMNVEV (reference sequence). V lost 6 bases and J lost 5; bases outside the gene matches: 12. The CDR3 runs 16 residues. CDR3 residues: CASRPNGGTSGHEQYF. In DNA, the CDR3 is TGTGCCAGCAGACCCAACGGAGGGACTAGCGGCCACGAGCAGTACTTC.

J is TRBJ2-5 and V is TRBV11-2; D unresolved. Per germline, CDR1 SGHAT and CDR2 FQNNGV. The CDR3 is made up of 14 amino acids. Trimming removed 5 bases at V and 4 bases at J, with 14 bases between. CDR3 residues: CASSPGTARETQYF. CDR3 DNA: TGTGCCAGCAGCCCCGGTACAGCTCGAGAGACCCAGTACTTC.

This chain uses TRBV7-3 with TRBJ2-3; unclear D gene. Germline lookup yields CDR1 SGHTA and CDR2 FQGTGA. This CDR3 is 15 amino acids long. The germline V and J ends were trimmed by 2 bases and 5 bases, with 14 bases remaining between them. The CDR3 coding sequence is TGTGCCAGCAGCTTATACCCCCTTAGTGGAGATACGCAGTATTTT. Translated: CASSLYPLSGDTQYF. The entire variable domain, with the rest obtained from reference TRBV7-3 and TRBJ2-3, is as follows: GAGVSQTPSNKVTEKGKYVELRCDPISGHTALYWYRQSLGQGPEFLIYFQGTGAADDSGLPNDRFFAVRPEGSVSTLKIQRTERGDSAVYLCASSLYPLSGDTQYFGPGTRLTVL.

CDR3 sequence reads: CASSLGLAIQFF. The CDR3 DNA follows: TGTGCCAGCAGTTTGGGACTAGCCATTCAGTTCTTC. The chain employs TRBV28 and TRBJ2-1; 9 nucleotides agree with TRBD2. V lost 3 bases and J lost 13; bases outside the gene matches: 4. Germline values: CDR1 MDHEN, CDR2 SYDVKM. The CDR3 runs to 12 residues.

The CDR3 DNA is TGTGCCAGCGGGGGGGCGGCTAGCGGAGGACAAGAGACCCAGTACTTC. This gives the protein CASGGAASGGQETQYF. The gene calls are TRBV2 and TRBJ2-5; D possibly corresponds to TRBD2 (7 bases). Germline-derived CDR1 and CDR2 are SNHLY and FYNNEI. The ends were cut back, 8 bases at V and 2 bases at J, with 21 bases in the middle. The CDR3 is 16 residues long.

The chain uses TRBV19 and TRBJ2-1; 11 bases match TRBD2. CDR1 is LNHDA and CDR2 is SQIVND in the germline V gene (reference sequence). This CDR3 spans 15 amino acids. The junction had 9 bases not matched to a gene; V was cut back by 5 bases and J by 9 bases. The CDR3 loop reads CASSPTSGGRGEQFF. The CDR3 DNA is TGTGCCAGTAGTCCAACTAGCGGGGGAAGGGGTGAGCAGTTCTTC.

In its sample, this clone was seen once. The rearrangement uses TRBV4-3 and TRBJ2-3; maybe TRBD1 (5 bases). Germline-derived CDR1 and CDR2 are LGHNA and YSLEER. V was shortened by 4 bases and J by 4 bases, with 12 bases between the two germline ends. The CDR3 totals 14 residues. This CDR3 is CASSPLRGADTQYF. CDR3 coding DNA: TGCGCCAGCAGCCCCCTAAGGGGCGCAGATACGCAGTATTTT.

The genes are TRBV3-1 (or the pseudogene TRBV3-2) and TRBJ1-1; D is unclear. CDR1 LGHDT and CDR2 YNNKEL come from the germline V gene (reference sequence). V lost 0 bases, J lost 1 base, and 12 bases lay in between. This CDR3 comprises 16 residues. This chain's CDR3 is CASSQESLARNTEAFF. The CDR3 coding sequence is TGTGCCAGCAGCCAAGAATCTTTGGCCAGGAACACTGAAGCTTTCTTT.

This chain links TRBV7-6 with TRBJ2-5; D is possibly TRBD1 (5 bases). The germline CDR1 and CDR2 sequences are SGHVS and FNYEAQ. Trimming took off 5 bases at V and 9 bases at J, with 16 bases between the two ends. CDR3 length: 13 residues. CDR3 coding DNA: TGTGCCAGCAGCCCAGGTTGGGGCGCGGCCCAGTACTTC. Protein product: CASSPGWGAAQYF. Full variable domain (outside the CDR3, taken from reference TRBV7-6 and TRBJ2-5): GAGVSQSPRYKVTKRGQDVALRCDPISGHVSLYWYRQALGQGPEFLTYFNYEAQQDKSGLPNDRFSAERPEGSISTLTIQRTEQRDSAMYRCASSPGWGAAQYFGPGTRLLVL.

The chain uses TRBV9 and TRBJ2-3; TRBD2 matches 7 bases. V was pared by 2 bases and J by 6 bases, with 9 bases of the junction left unmatched. The CDR3 is made up of 15 amino acids. In germline, CDR1 is SGDLS, CDR2 YYNGEE. The CDR3 DNA reads TGTGCCAGCAGCGTTACAGCGGGGCGGGGGGATACGCAGTATTTT. Translation gives CASSVTAGRGDTQYF. The variable domain in full, completed from reference TRBV9 and TRBJ2-3, reads DSGVTQTPKHLITATGQRVTLRCSPRSGDLSVYWYQQSLDQGLQFLIQYYNGEERAKGNILERFSAQQFPDLHSELNLSSLELGDSALYFCASSVTAGRGDTQYFGPGTRLTVL.

This clone was seen once. The chain links TRBV2 to TRBJ1-1; TRBD1 aligns across 7 bases. The V and J ends lost 0 bases and 6 bases, in that order; junction bases with no gene match: 13. The CDR3 runs 17 residues. CDR1 is SNHLY, CDR2 FYNNEI, per germline. The CDR3 region is CASSEAIETGSKAEAFF. The CDR3 nucleotides read TGTGCCAGCAGTGAAGCCATCGAGACAGGGAGTAAGGCTGAAGCTTTCTTT.

The CDR3 nucleotides read TGTGCCAGCAGCTCCCTAGCGGGAGGCTACGAGCAGTACTTC. Its protein product is CASSSLAGGYEQYF. The V gene is TRBV2, the J gene TRBJ2-7, with 11 bases fitting TRBD2. The CDR3 consists of 14 residues. The germline gives CDR1 SNHLY, CDR2 FYNNEI. The ends lost 6 bases at V and 3 bases at J; junction bases unmatched: 4. The complete variable domain, with remaining parts taken from reference TRBV2 and TRBJ2-7, reads EPEVTQTPSHQVTQMGQEVILRCVPISNHLYFYWYRQILGQKVEFLVSFYNNEISEKSEIFDDQFSVERPDGSNFTLKIRSTKLEDSAMYFCASSSLAGGYEQYFGPGTRLTVT.

The J gene is TRBJ2-7, the V gene TRBV7-8, with D possibly TRBD1 on 6 matching bases. V lost 1 base and J 3 bases, leaving 13 bases between the germline ends. Germline V gene data show CDR1 as SGHVS and CDR2 as FQNEAQ. The CDR3 sequence is 15 residues long. CDR3 protein: CASSLEAGDLYEQYF. CDR3 nucleotide sequence: TGTGCCAGCAGCTTAGAGGCAGGGGATCTCTACGAGCAGTACTTC.

This clone was observed a handful of times. The CDR3 DNA follows: TGTGCCAGCTCACCCGGACAGTCCGGTAATGAAAAACTGTTTTTT. This codes for CASSPGQSGNEKLFF. V gene TRBV18 combines with J gene TRBJ1-4; maybe TRBD1 (6 bases). Germline CDR1 and CDR2: KGHSH and LQKENI. V lost 3 bases and J lost 4, with 12 bases in between. CDR3 length equals 15 residues.

The chain uses TRBV2 and TRBJ1-5; 7 nucleotides match TRBD1. The trim removed 7 bases at V and 3 bases at J, leaving 6 bases unmatched. Germline V gene data show CDR1 as SNHLY and CDR2 as FYNNEI. The CDR3 runs to 14 residues. The CDR3 bases are TGTGCCAGCAACTTACAGGGGCCCAATCAGCCCCAGCATTTT. It translates to CASNLQGPNQPQHF.

V and J are TRBV27 and TRBJ2-7; D perhaps matches TRBD2 (6 bases). CDR3 length: 13 amino acids. With 8 bases removed from V and 1 base from J, the gap between germline ends came to 12 bases. The germline CDR1 and CDR2 sequences are MNHEY and SMNVEV (reference sequence). The CDR3 reads CASARRGSYEQYF. CDR3 sequence (DNA): TGTGCCAGCGCACGGCGGGGTTCCTACGAGCAGTACTTC.

The V call is TRBV7-2, the J call TRBJ2-1; TRBD1 might be the D (5 bases). The V end was cut by 5 bases, the J end by 4 bases, with 9 bases between. Germline V gene sequence: CDR1 SGHTA, CDR2 FQGNSA. This CDR3 comprises 13 residues. The CDR3 DNA follows: TGTGCCAGCAGCAAGGGGCCGTACAATGAGCAGTTCTTC. Translated: CASSKGPYNEQFF.

This clone was observed a handful of times. Germline and junction disagree at one end, which may indicate a read error. The rearrangement links TRBV7-7 to TRBJ2-1; 11 bases match TRBD2. From germline, CDR1 is SSHAT and CDR2 FNYEAQ (reference sequence). The CDR3 contains 17 residues. This CDR3 reads CASSLAGSGGAYNEQFF. The CDR3 coding sequence is TGTGCTAGCAGCTTAGCAGGTAGCGGGGGGGCCTACAATGAGCAGTTCTTC.